Detailed here is one TCR beta chain. The antigen remains unidentified. A much larger clonotype is one base distant, so this may be a read error. Sequencing libraries for TCR beta were prepared with iRepertoire HTBI primers and Arm-PCR of CDR3 regions. TCRdb re-analysed the multiplex PCR reads in MiXCR, keeping a single row per CDR3 protein. The sample carries hundreds of thousands of distinct CDR3 sequences, roughly 14% recorded once. This specimen comes from a study of regulatory T cells in long-lasting Graves disease. Study-wide findings and caveats: Because few samples were included, accuracy may have been lower. Repertoires from persistent disease leaned toward TRBV28, TRBJ1-2 and TRBJ2-5.

Time point meaning: newly diagnosed GD, antithyroid drugs for less than 3 months. PBMC RNA served as the TCR library source. The CDR3 spans 12 residues. Germline CDR1 is GTSNPN and CDR2 is SVGIG (reference sequence). V shed 8 bases and J 10 bases; nucleotides not matched to a gene: 11. This same sample was also part of a study on T cells in Graves' hyperthyroidism and ophthalmopathy. That paper adds: Over 18 months, lack of ophthalmopathy progression marked Graves' hyperthyroidism as stable.

The specimen was peripheral blood mononuclear cells (PBMCs), collected at new diagnosis, from a patient treated with antithyroid drugs. This TCR derives from a man under 40 with Graves disease. V gene TRBV30 combines with J gene TRBJ2-3; 8 bases map to TRBD2. The CDR3 loop is CAQSGGKLSQYF. Here the CDR3 DNA reads TGTGCCCAGAGCGGGGGTAAGCTTTCGCAGTATTTT.